The text below deals with one TCR beta chain. This specimen comes from a study of blood T cells in healthy people across ages. A second PCR, run for roughly 7 to 12 cycles, used a sample-barcoded 5' primer plus a J-beta primer mix. TCRdb redid the calling of the 5' RACE reads with MiXCR, one entry per CDR3 protein. The data show some 760,000 distinct CDR3 sequences, 25% seen once. This sample was also put to use in a study of T cells of mothers and their children. From that second work: Relative to unrelated pairs, biologically related mother-child dyads exhibited marginally greater, non-significant overlap.

The receptor was isolated from a boy aged 5-17 years in good health. Sequenced: blood.

The CDR3 DNA sequence: TGTGCCAGCAGTCCGGCCGGGCGGTACTACGAGCAGTACTTC. It is translated as CASSPAGRYYEQYF. V and J are TRBV6-5 and TRBJ2-7, with D unresolved. This CDR3 is built from 14 residues. Trimming removed 5 bases at V and 3 bases at J, with 14 bases between. CDR1 is MNHEY, CDR2 SVGAGI, per germline.